The next 3 T cell receptor beta chains were all read from a single sample in a study of T-cell reconstitution after alpha-beta-depleted transplantation in children. Unique molecular identifiers were used in preparing the TCRbeta library. One entry per CDR3 protein results from TCRdb running MiXCR on the PCR reads. The table records under 750,000 distinct CDR3 sequences, approximately 22% of them present only once. The starting material was PBMCs, mostly from graft donor cells, obtained 360 days after TCRalphabeta/CD19-depleted stem cell transplant. These receptors all come from a boy under three years old who had a stem cell transplant for acute myeloid leukemia, so the T cells may come from the graft donor.

The chain is built from TRBV6-5 and TRBJ2-3; a weak D match, TRBD2 (5 bases). Trimming stripped 3 bases from V and 5 bases from J, with 12 bases between. The CDR3 has 14 residues. The germline V gene encodes CDR1 MNHEY and CDR2 SVGAGI. The CDR3 coding sequence is TGTGCCAGCAGTTATCTTCCCGGGAAAGATACGCAGTATTTT. Translation: CASSYLPGKDTQYF.

This clonotype appeared a few times. The gene calls are TRBV6-5 and TRBJ1-1; no clear D. CDR3 length: 13 residues. In germline, CDR1 is MNHEY, CDR2 SVGAGI. Trimming removed 8 bases at V and 0 bases at J, with 10 bases between. CDR3 loop: CASQERLNTEAFF. CDR3 DNA: TGTGCCAGCCAAGAACGGCTGAACACTGAAGCTTTCTTT.

This clonotype was picked up many times. This rearrangement joins TRBV29-1 to TRBJ2-3; maybe TRBD1 (7 bases). CDR3 length equals 10 residues. Trimming stripped 5 bases from V and 9 bases from J, with 9 bases between. The germline CDR1 and CDR2 sequences are SQVTM and ANQGSEA. CDR3 nucleotides: TGCAGCGTTTCAGGGGGGACGCAGTATTTT. This translates into CSVSGGTQYF.